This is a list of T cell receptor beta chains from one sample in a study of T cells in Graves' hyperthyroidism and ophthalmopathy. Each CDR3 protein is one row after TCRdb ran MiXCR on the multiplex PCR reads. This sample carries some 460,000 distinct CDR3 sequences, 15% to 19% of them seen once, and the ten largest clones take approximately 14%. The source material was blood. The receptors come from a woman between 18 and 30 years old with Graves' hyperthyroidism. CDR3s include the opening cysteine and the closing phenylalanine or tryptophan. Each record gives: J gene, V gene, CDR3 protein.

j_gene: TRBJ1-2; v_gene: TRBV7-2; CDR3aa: CASSLATGVGYGYTF
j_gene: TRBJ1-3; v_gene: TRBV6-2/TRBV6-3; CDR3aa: CASGQGASSGNTIYF
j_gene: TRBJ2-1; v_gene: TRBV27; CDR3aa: CASSLSGSRENEQFF
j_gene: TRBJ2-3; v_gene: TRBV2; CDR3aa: CASNRDYHTQYF
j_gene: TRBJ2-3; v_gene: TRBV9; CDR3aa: CASSARVGGTDTQYF
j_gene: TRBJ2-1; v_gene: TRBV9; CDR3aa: CASSVAGGPYNEQFF
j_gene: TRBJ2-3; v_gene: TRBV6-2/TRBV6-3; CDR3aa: CASSYPTSGGFSDTQYF
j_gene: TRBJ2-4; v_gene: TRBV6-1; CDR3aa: CASSYPGTDQTSAKNIQYF
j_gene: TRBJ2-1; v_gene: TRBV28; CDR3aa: CASSFQGEVNEQFF
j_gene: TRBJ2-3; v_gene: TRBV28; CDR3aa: CASSWGDLTDTQYF
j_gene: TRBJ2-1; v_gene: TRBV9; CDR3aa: CASSVWTGGSGNEQFF